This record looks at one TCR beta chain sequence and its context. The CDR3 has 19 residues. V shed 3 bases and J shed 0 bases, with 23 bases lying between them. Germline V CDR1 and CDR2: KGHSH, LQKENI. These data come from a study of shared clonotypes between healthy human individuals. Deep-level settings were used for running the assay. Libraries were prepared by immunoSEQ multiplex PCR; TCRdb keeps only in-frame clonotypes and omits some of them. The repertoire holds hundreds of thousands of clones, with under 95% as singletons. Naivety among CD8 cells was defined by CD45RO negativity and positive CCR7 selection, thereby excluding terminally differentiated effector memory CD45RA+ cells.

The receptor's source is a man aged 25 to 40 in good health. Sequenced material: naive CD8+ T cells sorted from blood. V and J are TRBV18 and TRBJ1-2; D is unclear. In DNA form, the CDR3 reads TGTGCCAGCTCACCCTCCACATACGCCGAGCGTTCTGCTAACTATGGCTACACCTTC. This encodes CASSPSTYAERSANYGYTF.